These T cell receptor beta chains were read from a single sample in a study of early T cells in non-severe SARS-CoV-2 infection. TCRdb itself ran the 5' RACE reads through MiXCR, one entry per CDR3 protein. In the table there are approximately 29,000 distinct CDR3 sequences, about 6% of which are singletons. The specimen comprised whole blood, sampled at baseline. The receptor source for this set is an adult who was a healthcare worker with PCR-confirmed SARS-CoV-2 infection or an uninfected control (not recorded which). Both conserved end residues are part of each CDR3. The D gene is left open where the match is weak. The size of a clone is reported for some rows only, either as once, few or many, or as a class for expanded clones.

cdr3_aa	cdr3_nt	v_call	d_call	cdr3_length	clone_size	j_call
CASSLRTGGGESTDTQYF	TGTGCCAGCAGCCTCCGGACTGGGGGGGGCGAAAGCACAGATACGCAGTATTTT	TRBV12-3/TRBV12-4	.	18	many	TRBJ2-3
CSAIIHGNTIYF	TGCAGTGCTATTATCCATGGAAACACCATATATTTT	TRBV20-1	.	12	many	TRBJ1-3
CSAADGGNSNQPQHF	TGCAGTGCTGCTGATGGGGGTAATAGCAATCAGCCCCAGCATTTT	TRBV20-1	.	15	many	TRBJ1-5
CASSLIAGGHFYEQYF	TGTGCCAGCAGTCTCATAGCGGGAGGCCACTTCTACGAGCAGTACTTC	TRBV28	TRBD2	16	many	TRBJ2-7
CASRGRSSYNEQFF	TGTGCCAGCAGGGGACGGAGCTCCTACAATGAGCAGTTCTTC	TRBV7-2	.	14	many	TRBJ2-1
CSAFEAGPGYNEQFF	TGCAGTGCTTTCGAAGCGGGACCCGGCTACAATGAGCAGTTCTTC	TRBV20-1	TRBD2	15	few	TRBJ2-1
CASSLAAGGGKTQYF	TGCGCCAGCAGCTTGGCGGCAGGGGGCGGAAAGACCCAGTACTTC	TRBV5-1	TRBD1	15	.	TRBJ2-5
CASSQTSRGVNEQYF	TGTGCCAGCAGCCAAACGAGCCGGGGAGTAAACGAGCAGTACTTC	TRBV4-2	.	15	many	TRBJ2-7
CASSQNRALAGADNEQFF	TGTGCCAGCTCGCAGAACAGGGCGTTAGCGGGAGCAGACAATGAGCAGTTCTTC	TRBV18	TRBD2	18	many	TRBJ2-1
CSGGAWRDNEQFF	TGCAGCGGGGGGGCCTGGAGGGACAATGAGCAGTTCTTC	TRBV29-1	.	13	few	TRBJ2-1
CASSQATANYGYTF	TGCGCCAGCAGCCAGGCGACGGCTAACTATGGCTACACCTTC	TRBV4-1	.	14	many	TRBJ1-2
CASSSRDRDLETQYF	TGTGCCAGCAGCTCACGGGACAGGGATTTGGAGACCCAGTACTTC	TRBV7-9	TRBD1	15	many	TRBJ2-5
CASSQGMLVNTEAFF	TGTGCCAGCAGCCAAGGTATGCTTGTGAACACTGAAGCTTTCTTT	TRBV14	.	15	.	TRBJ1-1